The 13 T cell receptor beta chains below all came from one sample that was sequenced in a study of T cells expressing NK-cell markers. After re-calling the 5' RACE reads, TCRdb lists one entry per CDR3 protein, DNA absent. Here the sample table reports fewer than 300,000 distinct CDR3 sequences. The sequenced sample was blood T cells: a sorted CD56 or NKG2C T cell subset, CD4+ or CD8+ T cells, or bulk PBMC T cells (not recorded which). The receptors here all came from a woman between 18 and 75 years old in good health.

The chain has TRBV21-1 and TRBJ2-5; TCRdb proposes TRBD2, but this gene call is untestable without DNA. TRBV21-1 is a pseudogene. The CDR3 contains 17 residues. The CDR3 spells CASSTARSGRAQETQYF.

According to its frequency, this clonotype is medium-sized. The chain's CDR3 is CASSRALQGAGNEQFF. The chain employs TRBV4-3 and TRBJ2-1; TCRdb outputs TRBD1, but without DNA this stays unchecked. Germline CDR1 reads LGHNA; CDR2 reads YSLEER. The CDR3 covers 16 residues.

The chain recombines TRBV5-1 with TRBJ2-1; the D call of TRBD1 rests on TCRdb alone, since no DNA is present to check it. The germline V gene has CDR1 SGHRS and CDR2 YFSETQ. CDR3 length equals 15 residues. The CDR3 protein is CASSAGQGYYNEQFF.

The genes are TRBV5-6 and TRBJ1-2; TCRdb's D call, TRBD1, is unchecked because there is no DNA. The CDR3 runs 13 residues. Germline V lookup: CDR1 SGHDT, CDR2 YYEEEE. This CDR3 is CASSEQGRDGYTF.

CDR3 loop: CASRQGVANYGYTF. The rearrangement joins TRBV12-3 or TRBV12-4 to TRBJ1-2; the TCRdb D gene call, TRBD1, has no DNA to confirm it. This CDR3 spans 14 amino acids.

The CDR3 loop is CSAKGGSRQGANVLTF. This chain links TRBV20-1 with TRBJ2-6; TCRdb gives TRBD1 as the D gene, but with no DNA this cannot be confirmed. This CDR3 is built from 16 residues. Germline values: CDR1 DFQATT, CDR2 SNEGSKA (reference sequence).

The J gene is TRBJ1-1, the V gene TRBV12-3 or TRBV12-4; TCRdb outputs TRBD1, but without DNA this stays unchecked. This CDR3 comprises 17 residues. CDR3 sequence reads: CASRLFSSGTLNTEAFF.

The genes are TRBV7-2 and TRBJ2-5; the D call from TCRdb, TRBD2, cannot be confirmed without DNA. Looked up from germline, CDR1 is SGHTA and CDR2 is FQGNSA. CDR3 length equals 14 residues. CDR3 residues: CASSFTSLGETQYF.

This rearrangement joins TRBV30 to TRBJ2-4; TCRdb calls TRBD1, which cannot be checked without DNA. Germline assignment: CDR1 GTSNPN and CDR2 SVGIG (reference sequence). The CDR3 runs 17 residues. The CDR3 protein is CAWSPGRGIVAKNIQYF.

This chain connects TRBV29-1 to TRBJ2-5; no DNA is available, so the TRBD1 call from TCRdb remains unchecked. This CDR3 spans 16 amino acids. Per the germline V gene, CDR1 is SQVTM and CDR2 is ANQGSEA. The CDR3 is CSVEDPGRGYQETQYF.

The V gene is TRBV20-1, the J gene TRBJ2-5; TCRdb lists TRBD1, though no DNA is available to test this call. The CDR3 extends over 13 amino acids. Germline V lookup: CDR1 DFQATT, CDR2 SNEGSKA (reference sequence). CDR3 residues: CSAPGQDVETQYF.

The V and J genes are TRBV29-1 and TRBJ2-3; TCRdb picks TRBD1, but there is no DNA to check that call. Germline V gene lookup returns CDR1 SQVTM and CDR2 ANQGSEA. The CDR3 extends over 11 amino acids. CDR3 sequence reads: CSVLGRDTQYF.

The chain recombines TRBV28 with TRBJ2-7; no DNA is available, so the TRBD2 call from TCRdb remains unchecked. The CDR3 length is 13 residues. CDR1 and CDR2 (germline): MDHEN, SYDVKM. The chain's CDR3 is CASSLGLAGAQSF.